These 11 T cell receptor beta chains were all obtained from the same sample, sequenced in a study of T cell responses to AZD1222 COVID-19 vaccine. The assay was immunoSEQ multiplex PCR, and TCRdb's table has in-frame clones only and misses some. The repertoire has 150,000 or so clones, approximately 89% of them found once; the top ten carry approximately 2.1%. The specimen was peripheral blood, collected on day 0 of AZD1222 vaccination. The receptors derive from an adult in good health.

The chain recombines TRBV6-1 with TRBJ2-4; 12 bases are a match to TRBD2. Germline lookup yields CDR1 MNHNS and CDR2 SASEGT. The CDR3 is made up of 14 amino acids. Losses at the gene ends were 3 bases for V and 9 bases for J; bases not matched to a gene: 3. The CDR3 loop reads CASSETSGRVIQYF. The CDR3 nucleotides read TGTGCCAGCAGTGAGACTAGCGGGAGAGTCATTCAGTACTTC.

The genes are TRBV7-3 and TRBJ2-5; TRBD2 matches at 7 bases. Germline-derived CDR1 and CDR2 are SGHTA and FQGTGA. V gave up 1 base and J gave up 1 base; unmatched junction bases: 3. CDR3 length: 15 amino acids. The CDR3 DNA follows: TGTGCCAGCAGCTTAATGCCTAGCGGCCAAGAGACCCAGTACTTC. Translation: CASSLMPSGQETQYF.

The rearrangement uses TRBV19 and TRBJ2-7; tentative D call: TRBD1 (6 bases). This CDR3 is 14 amino acids long. Trimming removed 3 bases at V and 2 bases at J, with 11 bases between. CDR1 is LNHDA, CDR2 SQIVND, per germline (reference sequence). The CDR3 bases are TGTGCCAGTAGTATGCAGGGGCTACCCTACGAGCAGTACTTC. It is translated as CASSMQGLPYEQYF.

The rearrangement links TRBV5-1 to TRBJ2-7, with D possibly TRBD2 on 7 matching bases. This CDR3 is built from 15 residues. Germline V gene sequence: CDR1 SGHRS, CDR2 YFSETQ. V lost 0 bases and J lost 7, with 17 bases in between. CDR3 amino acids: CASSLDGGALLEQYF. CDR3 DNA: TGCGCCAGCAGCTTGGATGGGGGGGCCCTTTTAGAGCAGTACTTC. The whole variable domain, remainder taken from reference TRBV5-1 and TRBJ2-7, is KAGVTQTPRYLIKTRGQQVTLSCSPISGHRSVSWYQQTPGQGLQFLFEYFSETQRNKGNFPGRFSGRQFSNSRSEMNVSTLELGDSALYLCASSLDGGALLEQYFGPGTRLTVT.

The chain recombines TRBV10-3 with TRBJ2-2; D might be TRBD2 (6 bases). Germline assignment: CDR1 ENHRY and CDR2 SYGVKD. This CDR3 comprises 12 residues. V shed 10 bases and J shed 8 bases, with 14 bases lying between them. CDR3 residues: CANGGLFGELFF. The CDR3 DNA is TGTGCCAACGGGGGACTTTTTGGGGAGCTGTTTTTT.

The chain links TRBV6-2 or TRBV6-3 to TRBJ1-2; 7 bases are shared with TRBD1. From germline, CDR1 is MNHEY and CDR2 SVGEGT. This CDR3 has 13 amino acids. With V trimmed by 3 bases and J by 8 bases, 6 bases remained unmatched. CDR3 amino acids: CASSYDRAQGYTF. DNA for the CDR3: TGTGCCAGCAGTTATGACAGGGCTCAAGGCTACACCTTC.

This sequence joins TRBV29-1 and TRBJ2-3, with TRBD1 identical over 7 bases. The CDR3 is 14 amino acids. In germline, CDR1 is SQVTM, CDR2 ANQGSEA. The J segment lost 2 bases and the V segment lost 3 bases, leaving 5 bases of the junction unmatched. The CDR3 sequence is CSVDPTGFTDTQYF. CDR3 bases: TGCAGCGTTGACCCGACAGGGTTCACAGATACGCAGTATTTT.

This chain connects TRBV18 to TRBJ2-3, with TRBD2 matching over 10 bases. With 0 bases clipped from V and 1 base from J, the junction kept 4 bases outside the gene matches. There are 17 residues in the CDR3. From germline, CDR1 is KGHSH and CDR2 LQKENI. As DNA, the CDR3 is TGTGCCAGCTCACCACCCTTAGCGGGAGGAGGCACAGATACGCAGTATTTT. Its translation is CASSPPLAGGGTDTQYF.

The chain recombines TRBV7-8 with TRBJ2-2; 14 bases are shared with TRBD2. After removal of 6 bases from V and 6 bases from J, the junction contained 6 bases not matched to a gene. Germline CDR1 and CDR2: SGHVS and FQNEAQ. The CDR3 loop spans 16 amino acids. The CDR3, as DNA: TGTGCCAGCAGTTCCCCGGGACTAGCGGGAGCCGGGGAGCTGTTTTTT. This translates into CASSSPGLAGAGELFF.

This rearrangement joins TRBV10-3 to TRBJ1-6, with no clear D. The germline gives CDR1 ENHRY, CDR2 SYGVKD. The CDR3 totals 15 residues. The V end was cut by 0 bases, the J end by 7 bases, with 10 bases between. CDR3 amino acids: CAISESKGSNSPLHF. The CDR3 DNA sequence: TGTGCCATCAGTGAGTCAAAAGGCTCCAATTCACCCCTCCACTTT.

The chain has TRBV5-4 and TRBJ1-1, with 8 bases that match TRBD1. Germline-derived CDR1 and CDR2 are SGHNT and YYREEE (reference sequence). The CDR3 extends over 16 amino acids. After removal of 3 bases from V and 1 base from J, the junction contained 8 bases not matched to a gene. CDR3 DNA: TGTGCCAGCAGCTCACACAGGGGGTCGGGGAACACTGAAGCTTTCTTT. It translates to CASSSHRGSGNTEAFF.